A single sample gave rise to the 26 T cell receptor beta chains below, sequenced in a study of shared clonotypes between healthy human individuals. Sequenced by immunoSEQ multiplex PCR; TCRdb stores in-frame clones only, minus some. The data hold some 2 million clones, with 85% to 95% observed a single time. Specimen: naive CD4+ T cells sorted from blood. The subset is: CD45RA+ positively selected. The receptor source for this set is a man aged 18 to 30 in good health.

The genes are TRBV10-3 and TRBJ2-7, with TRBD2 matching over 9 bases. CDR3 size: 14 residues. The V segment lost 3 bases and the J segment 2 bases; nucleotides outside the gene matches: 2. The germline V gene has CDR1 ENHRY and CDR2 SYGVKD. The CDR3 DNA sequence: TGTGCCATCAGTGAAGGCGGGAGGGCCTACGAGCAGTACTTC. It specifies CAISEGGRAYEQYF.

The chain recombines TRBV10-1 with TRBJ2-7; no reliable D call. Trimming cost V 3 bases and J 6 bases, with 12 bases left between them. Per germline, CDR1 WNHNN and CDR2 SYGVQD (reference sequence). This CDR3 contains 13 residues. The CDR3 region has the DNA TGCGCCAGCAGTGAATTCGTCCTGGGCGAGCAGTACTTC. Residues: CASSEFVLGEQYF.

The chain joins TRBV11-2 to TRBJ2-7; 8 bases line up with TRBD1. The CDR3 sequence is 16 residues long. J was trimmed by 3 bases and V by 5 bases; bases with no gene match: 12. Germline V gives CDR1 SGHAT, CDR2 FQNNGV. The CDR3 region is CASSTDRDRRNYEQYF. The DNA of the CDR3 is TGTGCCAGCAGCACAGACCGGGACAGGAGAAACTACGAGCAGTACTTC.

This clone appeared a single time. This chain uses TRBV5-1 with TRBJ1-1; D not certain. The CDR3 has 13 residues. Trimming stripped 10 bases from V and 3 bases from J, with 16 bases between. In germline, CDR1 is SGHRS, CDR2 YFSETQ. Here the CDR3 reads CASQPVADTEAFF. In DNA, the CDR3 is TGCGCCTCCCAGCCGGTGGCGGACACTGAAGCTTTCTTT.

The V and J genes are TRBV25-1 and TRBJ2-1, with a weak D call TRBD2 (6 bases). The CDR3 spans 18 residues. The germline V gene has CDR1 MGHDK and CDR2 SYGVNS. V was shortened by 1 base and J by 1 base, with 17 bases between the two germline ends. This CDR3 is CASSESLPRRGSYNEQFF. DNA of the CDR3: TGTGCCAGCAGTGAATCTCTCCCCCGACGGGGGTCCTACAATGAGCAGTTCTTC.

V usage is TRBV7-9 and J usage is TRBJ2-7; perhaps TRBD1 as D (5 bases). The CDR3 covers 15 residues. Germline CDR1 and CDR2: SEHNR and FQNEAQ (reference sequence). V was trimmed by 1 base and J by 2 bases, leaving 12 bases between them. DNA for the CDR3: TGTGCCAGCAGCTTAGGACAGCCGACCACCTACGAGCAGTACTTC. Amino acids: CASSLGQPTTYEQYF.

The V gene is TRBV7-3, the J gene TRBJ2-1, with D possibly being TRBD2 (5 bases). The germline V gene has CDR1 SGHTA and CDR2 FQGTGA. CDR3 length: 13 amino acids. V was pared by 4 bases and J by 9 bases, with 13 bases between. The CDR3 region is CASSSDGLGEQFF. The CDR3 DNA sequence: TGTGCCAGCAGCTCGGACGGACTGGGTGAGCAGTTCTTC.

The V gene is TRBV4-1, the J gene TRBJ1-2; TRBD1 aligns across 9 bases. This CDR3 is 16 amino acids long. Germline trimming cut 0 bases from V and 9 bases from J; bases unmatched to any gene: 11. Germline CDR1 MGHRA, CDR2 YSYEKL. CDR3 protein: CASSQEGTGIAQSYTF. Here the CDR3 DNA reads TGCGCCAGCAGCCAAGAGGGGACAGGGATCGCTCAAAGCTACACCTTC.

Written as DNA, the CDR3 is TGTGCCAGCAGACGGACAGAGCATCAGCCCCAGCATTTT. Protein: CASRRTEHQPQHF. The chain couples TRBV6-5 to TRBJ1-5; TRBD1 might be the D (6 bases). The CDR3 is made up of 13 amino acids. V was pared by 6 bases and J by 5 bases, with 11 bases between. Germline V lookup: CDR1 MNHEY, CDR2 SVGAGI.

The chain joins TRBV28 to TRBJ2-5; 9 nucleotides line up with TRBD2. Germline CDR1 and CDR2: MDHEN and SYDVKM. The V and J ends lost 6 bases and 2 bases, in that order; junction bases with no gene match: 4. This CDR3 is built from 14 residues. In nucleotides, the CDR3 is TGTGCCAGCAGGACTAGCGGTCATCAAGAGACCCAGTACTTC. This encodes CASRTSGHQETQYF. Based on the CDR3 plus reference TRBV28 and TRBJ2-5, the full variable domain is DVKVTQSSRYLVKRTGEKVFLECVQDMDHENMFWYRQDPGLGLRLIYFSYDVKMKEKGDIPEGYSVSREKKERFSLILESASTNQTSMYLCASRTSGHQETQYFGPGTRLLVL.

The chain joins TRBV5-1 to TRBJ1-5; the D is unclear. This CDR3 spans 15 amino acids. V dropped 0 bases and J dropped 4 bases, with 11 bases sitting between them. Germline-derived CDR1 and CDR2 are SGHRS and YFSETQ. CDR3 nucleotides: TGCGCCAGCAGCTTGGACTCAGTGGGAAATCAGCCCCAGCATTTT. It codes for CASSLDSVGNQPQHF.

V usage is TRBV5-1 and J usage is TRBJ1-6; D is unclear. CDR3 length: 13 residues. Trimming left V 1 base short and J 5 bases short, with 4 bases between. The germline V gene has CDR1 SGHRS and CDR2 YFSETQ. The chain's CDR3 is CASSLLDNSPLHF. In DNA form, the CDR3 reads TGCGCCAGCAGCTTGTTGGATAATTCACCCCTCCACTTT.

V and J are TRBV10-1 and TRBJ2-2; D possibly corresponds to TRBD1 (5 bases). V was shortened by 3 bases and J by 4 bases, with 6 bases between the two germline ends. CDR1 and CDR2 from the germline V gene are WNHNN and SYGVQD (reference sequence). This CDR3 has 13 amino acids. CDR3 region: CASSDDSTGELFF. The CDR3 nucleotides read TGCGCCAGCAGTGATGACAGCACCGGGGAGCTGTTTTTT.

The V gene is TRBV28, the J gene TRBJ1-5; possibly TRBD1 for D (5 bases). This CDR3 spans 15 amino acids. Trimming took off 7 bases at V and 5 bases at J, with 18 bases between the two ends. Germline CDR1 is MDHEN and CDR2 is SYDVKM. This CDR3 is CASTLGGNSDQPQHF. The CDR3 DNA reads TGTGCCAGCACCCTGGGGGGAAATAGTGATCAGCCCCAGCATTTT.

The chain uses TRBV19 and TRBJ2-1; TRBD2 matches 10 bases. The CDR3 runs to 14 residues. Germline CDR1 and CDR2: LNHDA and SQIVND (reference sequence). After removal of 9 bases from V and 9 bases from J, the junction contained 11 bases not matched to a gene. CDR3 DNA: TGTGCCAGCAAAAAAGAGCGGGGGGGCGGTGAGCAGTTCTTC. It is translated as CASKKERGGGEQFF.

The chain joins TRBV7-9 to TRBJ2-5; no clear D. The CDR3 has 14 residues. The germline V and J ends were trimmed by 1 base and 5 bases, with 11 bases remaining between them. Germline V gene sequence: CDR1 SEHNR, CDR2 FQNEAQ (reference sequence). In DNA form, the CDR3 reads TGTGCCAGCAGCTTAGGTGGAGTAAGCGAGACCCAGTACTTC. As protein: CASSLGGVSETQYF.

This clone has a single count. This rearrangement joins TRBV9 to TRBJ2-5, with unresolved D. V lost 0 bases, J lost 4 bases, and 4 bases lay in between. Germline-derived CDR1 and CDR2 are SGDLS and YYNGEE. CDR3 size: 12 residues. CDR3 sequence (DNA): TGTGCCAGCAGCGTAGGACGAGAGACCCAGTACTTC. Its protein product is CASSVGRETQYF.

J is TRBJ2-3 and V is TRBV30, with no clear D. The germline V gene has CDR1 GTSNPN and CDR2 SVGIG (reference sequence). V lost 7 bases to trimming and J lost 2 bases, with 16 bases between them. The CDR3 is 14 amino acids. CDR3 region: CAYLSRPLTDTQYF. CDR3 in DNA: TGTGCCTACCTTTCCCGACCACTCACAGATACGCAGTATTTT.

The chain employs TRBV6-1 and TRBJ1-2; D gene uncertain. This CDR3 spans 15 amino acids. From germline, CDR1 is MNHNS and CDR2 SASEGT. Trimming took 3 bases from V and 2 from J, leaving 13 bases between them. The CDR3 nucleotides are TGTGCCAGCAGTGATCCCCCTAGGGTGAACTATGGCTACACCTTC. The encoded protein is CASSDPPRVNYGYTF.

The chain recombines TRBV6-6 with TRBJ2-7; D gene uncertain. Germline V gives CDR1 MNHNY, CDR2 SVGAGI (reference sequence). V shed 2 bases and J shed 2 bases, with 10 bases lying between them. The CDR3 totals 14 residues. CDR3 nucleotides: TGTGCCAGCAGTTACCCCCGCGAAACCTACGAGCAGTACTTC. The encoded protein is CASSYPRETYEQYF.

The chain has TRBV2 and TRBJ1-1; 7 bases align to TRBD1. The germline V gene has CDR1 SNHLY and CDR2 FYNNEI. The CDR3 consists of 14 residues. V lost 8 bases to trimming and J lost 6 bases; unmatched junction nucleotides: 12. This CDR3 reads CASEMETGSSEAFF. The DNA for the CDR3 is TGTGCCAGCGAGATGGAGACAGGGTCTTCTGAAGCTTTCTTT.

In regard to this clone: Other DNA sequences in the sample encode the same CDR3. The V gene is TRBV30, the J gene TRBJ2-3, with D possibly being TRBD2 (5 bases). This CDR3 region has 11 residues. The ends were cut back, 3 bases at V and 6 bases at J, with 7 bases in the middle. In germline, CDR1 is GTSNPN, CDR2 SVGIG (reference sequence). This chain's CDR3 is CAWSGIDTQYF. DNA for the CDR3: TGTGCCTGGAGCGGGATCGATACGCAGTATTTT.

This chain uses TRBV27 with TRBJ2-7; tentatively, D is TRBD1 or TRBD2 (6 bases each). V shed 8 bases and J shed 2 bases, with 16 bases lying between them. Germline-derived CDR1 and CDR2 are MNHEY and SMNVEV (reference sequence). The CDR3 consists of 14 residues. CDR3: CASRILGGPYEQYF. The CDR3, as DNA: TGTGCCAGCCGAATCTTGGGGGGCCCCTACGAGCAGTACTTC.

Regarding this clone: The sample holds other DNA sequences that translate to the same CDR3. The chain uses TRBV2 and TRBJ1-2, with a weak D call TRBD1 (5 bases). CDR3 size: 13 residues. With 3 bases removed from V and 2 bases from J, the gap between germline ends came to 7 bases. Germline CDR1 is SNHLY and CDR2 is FYNNEI. The CDR3 region is CASSEGPNYGYTF. Here the CDR3 DNA reads TGTGCCAGCAGTGAGGGGCCAAACTATGGCTACACCTTC. The variable domain in full, completed from reference TRBV2 and TRBJ1-2, reads EPEVTQTPSHQVTQMGQEVILRCVPISNHLYFYWYRQILGQKVEFLVSFYNNEISEKSEIFDDQFSVERPDGSNFTLKIRSTKLEDSAMYFCASSEGPNYGYTFGSGTRLTVV.

V is TRBV7-9 and J is TRBJ2-5; 11 bases map to TRBD2. This CDR3 has 16 residues. V lost 1 base, J lost 4 bases, and 5 bases stayed unmatched. The germline gives CDR1 SEHNR, CDR2 FQNEAQ (reference sequence). The CDR3 DNA reads as TGTGCCAGCAGCTTAGAACTAGCGGGAGCATCAGAGACCCAGTACTTC. This translates into CASSLELAGASETQYF. Complete variable domain (other parts from reference TRBV7-9 and TRBJ2-5): DTGVSQNPRHKITKRGQNVTFRCDPISEHNRLYWYRQTLGQGPEFLTYFQNEAQLEKSRLLSDRFSAERPKGSFSTLEIQRTEQGDSAMYLCASSLELAGASETQYFGPGTRLLVL.

The gene calls are TRBV11-2 and TRBJ2-6, with 9 bases fitting TRBD1. CDR1 and CDR2 from the germline V gene are SGHAT and FQNNGV. After removal of 3 bases from V and 3 bases from J, the junction contained 3 bases not matched to a gene. This CDR3 spans 16 amino acids. CDR3 in amino acids: CASSFWTGVGANVLTF. DNA of the CDR3: TGTGCCAGCAGCTTTTGGACAGGGGTTGGGGCCAACGTCCTGACTTTC.